Sequencing of this T cell receptor beta chain was carried out in a study of blood T cell repertoires in COVID-19. About the research overall: Collection of acute and convalescent COVID-19 samples took place in the United States, Italy and Spain. In each case, the material was cDNA or gDNA derived from T cells, B-cell-depleted T cells, or PBMCs.

With V trimmed by 6 bases and J by 5 bases, 6 bases remained unmatched. Germline CDR1 is MNHEY and CDR2 is SVGAGI. There are 13 residues in the CDR3. Patients of the Seattle cohort, enrolled during active infection, were followed longitudinally. Methods used by the authors: Researchers report that nucleated cell counts were estimated from reference gene primer amplification. Assay: immunoSEQ multiplex PCR; the TCRdb copy retains only in-frame clones and omits some. Clone size and the V and J calls come from that table; the DNA yielded D and trimming. Seen here are fewer than 250,000 clones, around 84% observed once, and the top ten hold more than 9%.

This sequence was found in a woman of 80 years or more with COVID-19, enrolled during active disease. The sequencing input was peripheral blood. This chain links TRBV6-5 with TRBJ2-5; 7 bases line up with TRBD1. In DNA, the CDR3 is TGTGCCAGCAGACTAACAGGGGTGGAGACCCAGTACTTC. Encoded protein: CASRLTGVETQYF.